This T cell receptor (beta chain) came from a study of T-cell memory formation after mild COVID-19. Study-level findings and limits: Proof of SARS-CoV-2 specificity was absent for the second-wave clones that crested on day 37. Pre-infection memory harbored some responding clones, suggesting cross-reactive memory joined.

Researchers used 5'RACE with constant-segment primers to make TCR alpha and TCR beta cDNA libraries that carry sample barcodes and UMIs. TCRdb analysed the 5' RACE reads with MiXCR anew, one entry per CDR3 protein. The repertoire holds roughly 320,000 distinct CDR3 sequences, under 30% seen once, with roughly 13% in the top ten. In its sample, this clonotype was seen a few times. Its specificity is not known. V was clipped by 0 bases and J by 7 bases, with 8 bases between them. The CDR3 contains 13 residues. Per the germline V gene, CDR1 is SGDLS and CDR2 is YYNGEE. Specimen: PBMCs or a T cell subset sorted from them (not recorded which). The genes are TRBV9 and TRBJ2-1; D not resolved. The sequence came from an adult woman who had mild COVID-19 (a few samples of this study predate the infection). Cell type and time point are not known. The CDR3 spells CASSVVLGNEQFF. Here the CDR3 DNA reads TGTGCCAGCAGCGTAGTTTTGGGGAATGAGCAGTTCTTC.